These 32 T cell receptor beta chains originate from one sample sequenced in a study of T cell responses to AZD1222 COVID-19 vaccine. The repertoire was sequenced with immunoSEQ multiplex PCR; TCRdb's copy has only in-frame clones and lacks some. This table has around 170,000 clones, 75% to 95% appearing once. The sample consisted of peripheral blood, taken on day 0 of AZD1222 vaccination. The receptors originated from an adult in good health.

This chain links TRBV28 with TRBJ1-1; D gene unclear. CDR3 length equals 14 residues. The V gene's germline CDR1 is MDHEN and CDR2 SYDVKM. The V end was cut by 8 bases, the J end by 0 bases, with 13 bases between. As DNA, the CDR3 is TGTGCCAGCTCCCCAGGCCAGTTGAACACTGAAGCTTTCTTT. As protein: CASSPGQLNTEAFF.

The V call is TRBV4-2, the J call TRBJ2-3; D might be TRBD2 (7 bases). CDR1 and CDR2 (germline): LGHNA, YNFKEQ. The ends were cut back, 4 bases at V and 3 bases at J, with 20 bases in the middle. The CDR3 consists of 17 residues. The CDR3, as DNA: TGTGCCAGCAGCCCGGGGGGCGGGAACTTTTGGACAGATACGCAGTATTTT. It translates to CASSPGGGNFWTDTQYF.

J is TRBJ2-6 and V is TRBV30, with D possibly TRBD2 on 6 matching bases. CDR3 length equals 15 residues. Trimming cost V 5 bases and J 2 bases, with 13 bases left between them. CDR1 GTSNPN and CDR2 SVGIG come from the germline V gene (reference sequence). Here the CDR3 DNA reads TGTGCCTGGTCGGAGGGGAGCGCTGGGGCCAACGTCCTGACTTTC. This translates into CAWSEGSAGANVLTF.

The chain has TRBV27 and TRBJ2-1; no reliable D call. The germline V and J ends were trimmed by 8 bases and 6 bases, with 14 bases remaining between them. Germline V gene sequence: CDR1 MNHEY, CDR2 SMNVEV (reference sequence). The CDR3 totals 13 residues. CDR3 DNA sequence: TGTGCCAGCTCCTATGCCCACGGCAATGAGCAGTTCTTC. Its protein product is CASSYAHGNEQFF.

This chain links TRBV2 with TRBJ2-2; D remains ambiguous. Deletions cut 4 bases from V and 0 bases from J, with 6 bases between. Germline CDR1 reads SNHLY; CDR2 reads FYNNEI. This CDR3 is 14 amino acids long. The CDR3 bases are TGTGCCAGCAGTGGGCTAGCGAACACCGGGGAGCTGTTTTTT. Amino acid sequence: CASSGLANTGELFF.

This chain connects TRBV6-5 to TRBJ2-7; no clear D gene. The germline V gene encodes CDR1 MNHEY and CDR2 SVGAGI. The V gene lost 0 bases and the J gene lost 0 bases, with 12 bases spanning the gap. This CDR3 has 16 residues. CDR3 nucleotide sequence: TGTGCCAGCAGTTACTCGAGTAGTCAGCACTCCTACGAGCAGTACTTC. Its protein is CASSYSSSQHSYEQYF.

The J gene is TRBJ1-5, the V gene TRBV6-5; D not resolved. CDR1 and CDR2 (germline): MNHEY, SVGAGI. Deletions cut 8 bases from V and 7 bases from J, with 15 bases between. CDR3 length equals 13 residues. CDR3 residues: CASGPGGPQPQHF. CDR3 DNA: TGTGCCAGCGGACCGGGCGGACCACAGCCCCAGCATTTT.

This chain links TRBV7-2 with TRBJ2-1; 7 bases line up with TRBD2. Trimming at V came to 5 bases and at J to 10 bases, leaving 20 bases not matched to a gene. The CDR3 contains 17 residues. Germline CDR1 and CDR2: SGHTA and FQGNSA. The CDR3 spells CASSPDLGGGPLLEQFF. The CDR3 DNA is TGTGCCAGCAGCCCCGACCTGGGGGGAGGGCCGCTATTAGAGCAGTTCTTC. The full variable domain, rest sourced from reference TRBV7-2 and TRBJ2-1, is GAGVSQSPSNKVTEKGKDVELRCDPISGHTALYWYRQSLGQGLEFLIYFQGNSAPDKSGLPSDRFSAERTGGSVSTLTIQRTQQEDSAVYLCASSPDLGGGPLLEQFFGPGTRLTVL.

CDR3 protein: CASEKSGTYEQYF. CDR3 sequence (DNA): TGTGCCAGCGAAAAAAGCGGGACCTACGAGCAGTACTTC. J is TRBJ2-7 and V is TRBV6-5; 7 bases agree with TRBD2. The CDR3 has 13 amino acids. V lost 8 bases, J lost 2 bases, and 6 bases stayed unmatched. Germline CDR1 is MNHEY and CDR2 is SVGAGI.

This chain's CDR3 is CASTDGARSSYEQYF. In nucleotides, the CDR3 is TGTGCCAGCACCGACGGGGCACGCAGCTCCTACGAGCAGTACTTC. The V and J genes are TRBV25-1 and TRBJ2-7; D is tentatively TRBD1 or TRBD2 (5 bases each). CDR3 length equals 15 residues. CDR1 and CDR2 (germline): MGHDK, SYGVNS. V was trimmed by 7 bases and J by 0 bases, leaving 16 bases between them.

The chain joins TRBV4-2 to TRBJ2-5, with D possibly being TRBD1 (5 bases). In germline, CDR1 is LGHNA, CDR2 YNFKEQ. Trimming took off 2 bases at V and 3 bases at J, with 19 bases between the two ends. CDR3 size: 17 residues. In DNA form, the CDR3 reads TGTGCCAGCAGCCAAAGGGGCTGGAGCCCGAATGAAGAGACCCAGTACTTC. Encoded protein: CASSQRGWSPNEETQYF.

The DNA for the CDR3 is TGTGCCACCAGCAGAGTTTCAGGGTTCGGCCAGCCCCAGCATTTT. Residues: CATSRVSGFGQPQHF. The chain links TRBV15 to TRBJ1-5, with a possible D match to TRBD1 (5 bases). This CDR3 is built from 15 residues. CDR1 and CDR2 from the germline V gene are LNHNV and YYDKDF (reference sequence). The V end was cut by 1 base, the J end by 7 bases, with 14 bases between.

The V and J genes are TRBV5-1 and TRBJ2-2; TRBD1 matches 7 bases. From germline, CDR1 is SGHRS and CDR2 YFSETQ. Trimming at V came to 3 bases and at J to 4 bases, leaving 6 bases not matched to a gene. CDR3 length: 15 amino acids. In DNA, the CDR3 is TGCGCCAGCAGCTCGGGACAGATTCTCACCGGGGAGCTGTTTTTT. Translated, it gives CASSSGQILTGELFF.

The chain links TRBV4-1 to TRBJ2-7; 9 nucleotides agree with TRBD1. Per the germline V gene, CDR1 is MGHRA and CDR2 is YSYEKL. V dropped 0 bases and J dropped 5; count of bases not matched to a gene: 8. This CDR3 comprises 16 residues. The CDR3 coding sequence is TGCGCCAGCAGCCAAGAGTTTGGACAGGGGAGACACGAGCAGTACTTC. Protein product: CASSQEFGQGRHEQYF.

The rearrangement uses TRBV4-2 and TRBJ2-1; D might be TRBD1 (5 bases). V was cut by 4 bases and J by 5 bases, with 15 bases left in between. CDR1 and CDR2 (germline): LGHNA, YNFKEQ. The CDR3 extends over 15 amino acids. CDR3 nucleotides: TGTGCCAGCAGCCCTCGACCAGGGCCTAACAATGAGCAGTTCTTC. Protein sequence: CASSPRPGPNNEQFF.

The chain couples TRBV6-1 to TRBJ2-1; TRBD2 aligns across 11 bases. Looked up from germline, CDR1 is MNHNS and CDR2 is SASEGT. The V segment lost 4 bases and the J segment 8 bases; nucleotides outside the gene matches: 13. This CDR3 spans 17 amino acids. CDR3 coding DNA: TGTGCCAGCAGTGCCCGGAGTGTGCTACTAGCGGGAGATGAGCAGTTCTTC. This encodes CASSARSVLLAGDEQFF.

The chain is built from TRBV5-4 and TRBJ2-5; D remains unclear. In germline, CDR1 is SGHNT, CDR2 YYREEE (reference sequence). V gave up 1 base and J gave up 5 bases, with 15 bases separating them. CDR3 length: 15 residues. The CDR3 reads CASSLTGILQETQYF. In nucleotides, the CDR3 is TGTGCCAGCAGCTTGACCGGAATTTTGCAGGAGACCCAGTACTTC.

The genes are TRBV30 and TRBJ2-5; TRBD2 aligns across 9 bases. This CDR3 has 13 amino acids. V was pared by 7 bases and J by 5 bases, with 8 bases of the junction left unmatched. From germline, CDR1 is GTSNPN and CDR2 SVGIG (reference sequence). The CDR3 nucleotides read TGTGCCTTAGCCGGGACTAGCCGGGAGACCCAGTACTTC. Amino acids: CALAGTSRETQYF.

The V gene is TRBV27, the J gene TRBJ2-7; TRBD2 aligns across 8 bases. Germline V gene lookup returns CDR1 MNHEY and CDR2 SMNVEV (reference sequence). J gave up 3 bases and V 6 bases, and 7 bases lay outside the gene matches. The CDR3 spans 14 residues. The CDR3 DNA reads TGTGCCAGCAGGAAGCGGGAGAGGGTCTACGAGCAGTACTTC. It yields the protein CASRKRERVYEQYF.

The V gene is TRBV11-3, the J gene TRBJ2-7; D is perhaps TRBD1 (5 bases). Germline loops: CDR1 SGHNT, CDR2 YENEEA. V was shortened by 3 bases and J by 3 bases, with 18 bases between the two germline ends. The CDR3 runs to 16 residues. The CDR3 region is CASSFSGWWGNYEQYF. In DNA, the CDR3 is TGTGCCAGCAGCTTCTCAGGGTGGTGGGGTAACTACGAGCAGTACTTC.

V and J are TRBV19 and TRBJ2-1; possible D gene TRBD2, 5 bases. Looked up from germline, CDR1 is LNHDA and CDR2 is SQIVND (reference sequence). The CDR3 runs to 15 residues. The V and J ends lost 3 bases and 8 bases respectively, with 17 bases between them. CDR3 nucleotide sequence: TGTGCCAGTAGTATCCGTGGCGGGCCCCGGGATGAGCAGTTCTTC. As protein: CASSIRGGPRDEQFF.

The CDR3 DNA sequence: TGTGCCAGCACGACGACAGGGTACACCGGGGAGCTGTTTTTT. Its translation is CASTTTGYTGELFF. The chain combines TRBV2 with TRBJ2-2; 7 bases fit TRBD1. The CDR3 contains 14 residues. Germline assignment: CDR1 SNHLY and CDR2 FYNNEI. With V trimmed by 7 bases and J by 3 bases, 5 bases remained unmatched.

The chain uses TRBV18 and TRBJ1-4; weak D call: TRBD1 (6 bases). Germline assignment: CDR1 KGHSH and CDR2 LQKENI. V was trimmed by 4 bases and J by 8 bases, leaving 17 bases between them. CDR3 length: 15 amino acids. In DNA form, the CDR3 reads TGTGCCAGCTCACAATTTTCCTCGGGGGCCGAAAAACTGTTTTTT. Translating gives CASSQFSSGAEKLFF. The variable domain in full, with the rest retrieved from reference TRBV18 and TRBJ1-4, is NAGVMQNPRHLVRRRGQEARLRCSPMKGHSHVYWYRQLPEEGLKFMVYLQKENIIDESGMPKERFSAEFPKEGPSILRIQQVVRGDSAAYFCASSQFSSGAEKLFFGSGTQLSVL.

The chain recombines TRBV25-1 with TRBJ2-1; 10 bases fit TRBD1. In germline, CDR1 is MGHDK, CDR2 SYGVNS. Trimming removed 4 bases from V and 4 bases from J; junction bases left unmatched: 1. The CDR3 consists of 14 residues. This CDR3 is CASSGDRGYNEQFF. The DNA for the CDR3 is TGTGCCAGCAGTGGGGACAGGGGATACAATGAGCAGTTCTTC.

This chain joins TRBV29-1 and TRBJ1-1, with D maybe TRBD1 (6 bases). The CDR3 has 13 amino acids. Trimming took off 6 bases at V and 4 bases at J, with 15 bases between the two ends. Germline V gene data show CDR1 as SQVTM and CDR2 as ANQGSEA. The CDR3: CSVATGVTTEAFF. In DNA form, the CDR3 reads TGCAGCGTAGCGACAGGAGTCACCACTGAAGCTTTCTTT.

As concerns this clone: The sample holds other DNA sequences that translate to the same CDR3. V gene TRBV24-1 combines with J gene TRBJ2-2; D call uncertain. There are 14 residues in the CDR3. The germline gives CDR1 KGHDR, CDR2 SFDVKD. Trimming stripped 5 bases from V and 2 bases from J, with 8 bases between. The CDR3 loop reads CATSVGANTGELFF. CDR3 in DNA: TGTGCCACCAGTGTTGGAGCTAACACCGGGGAGCTGTTTTTT.

The sample holds one count of this clone. The CDR3 spells CASSLLTGEGLFF. The CDR3, as DNA: TGTGCCAGCAGTCTACTTACAGGGGAGGGACTGTTTTTT. The V call is TRBV28, the J call TRBJ1-4; the match to TRBD1 covers 7 bases. The CDR3 has 13 amino acids. From germline, CDR1 is MDHEN and CDR2 SYDVKM. The junction had 10 bases not matched to a gene; V was cut back by 5 bases and J by 13 bases.

V is TRBV5-1 and J is TRBJ2-7; unclear D gene. CDR1 is SGHRS and CDR2 is YFSETQ in the germline V gene. V lost 5 bases and J lost 7, with 13 bases in between. The CDR3 is made up of 12 amino acids. CDR3 bases: TGCGCCAGCAGTATAAGCTCCGGGGAGCAGTACTTC. This encodes CASSISSGEQYF.

The chain links TRBV28 to TRBJ2-2; D might be TRBD2 (6 bases). With 4 bases removed from V and 6 bases from J, the gap between germline ends came to 15 bases. From germline, CDR1 is MDHEN and CDR2 SYDVKM. CDR3 length equals 15 residues. Here the CDR3 reads CASSSGTWASGELFF. The DNA for the CDR3 is TGTGCCAGCAGTTCCGGGACTTGGGCGTCCGGGGAGCTGTTTTTT.

This chain links TRBV7-9 with TRBJ1-2, with TRBD1 as a possible D gene (5 bases). This CDR3 contains 14 residues. Germline lookup yields CDR1 SEHNR and CDR2 FQNEAQ (reference sequence). V was shortened by 2 bases and J by 5 bases, with 12 bases between the two germline ends. The CDR3 spells CASSLQGGQYGYTF. The CDR3 DNA reads as TGTGCCAGCAGCTTACAGGGCGGTCAATATGGCTACACCTTC.

V usage is TRBV3-1 (or the pseudogene TRBV3-2) and J usage is TRBJ2-3; D remains ambiguous. Germline CDR1 LGHDT, CDR2 YNNKEL (reference sequence). The length of the CDR3 is 11 residues. The V end lost 4 bases, the J end lost 6 bases, and 5 bases lay between the germline ends. The DNA for the CDR3 is TGTGCCAGCAGCCGCGGCGATACGCAGTATTTT. This codes for CASSRGDTQYF.

The chain is built from TRBV28 and TRBJ1-1; TRBD1 agrees at 8 bases. Germline CDR1 reads MDHEN; CDR2 reads SYDVKM. The CDR3 is 14 residues long. J was trimmed by 3 bases and V by 3 bases; bases with no gene match: 3. The CDR3 coding sequence is TGTGCCAGCAGTTTTTTGACAGGGGACACTGAAGCTTTCTTT. Its protein is CASSFLTGDTEAFF.